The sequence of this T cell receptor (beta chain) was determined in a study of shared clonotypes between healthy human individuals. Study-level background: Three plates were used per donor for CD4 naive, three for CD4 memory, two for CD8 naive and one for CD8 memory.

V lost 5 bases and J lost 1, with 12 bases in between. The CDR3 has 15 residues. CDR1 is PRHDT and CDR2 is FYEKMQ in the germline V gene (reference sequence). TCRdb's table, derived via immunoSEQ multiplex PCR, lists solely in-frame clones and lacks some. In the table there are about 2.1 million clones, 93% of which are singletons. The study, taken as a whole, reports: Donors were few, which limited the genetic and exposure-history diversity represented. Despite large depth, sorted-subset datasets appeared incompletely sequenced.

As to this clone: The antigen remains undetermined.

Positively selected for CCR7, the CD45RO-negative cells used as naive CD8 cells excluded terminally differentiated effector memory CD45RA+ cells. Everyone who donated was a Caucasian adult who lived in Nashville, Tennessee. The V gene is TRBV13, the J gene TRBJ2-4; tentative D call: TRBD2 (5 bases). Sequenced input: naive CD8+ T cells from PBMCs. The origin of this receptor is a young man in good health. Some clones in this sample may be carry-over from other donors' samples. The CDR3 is CASSPGVAAKNIQYF. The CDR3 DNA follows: TGTGCCAGCAGCCCCGGGGTAGCGGCCAAAAACATTCAGTACTTC. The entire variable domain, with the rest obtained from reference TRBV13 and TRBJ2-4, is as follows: AAGVIQSPRHLIKEKRETATLKCYPIPRHDTVYWYQQGPGQDPQFLISFYEKMQSDKGSIPDRFSAQQFSDYHSELNMSSLELGDSALYFCASSPGVAAKNIQYFGAGTRLSVL.